Below, 24 T cell receptor beta chains from the same sample are listed, as sequenced in a study of shared clonotypes between healthy human individuals. Positively selected for CCR7, the CD45RO-negative cells used as naive CD8 cells excluded terminally differentiated effector memory CD45RA+ cells. Measured with immunoSEQ multiplex PCR; TCRdb has only the in-frame clones, and not every one. The sample shows 700,000 to 950,000 clones, about 96% of them seen only once. The sequencing sample was made of naive CD8+ T cells sorted from blood. These receptors originate from a man aged 25 to 40 in good health.

In this sample, this clone turned up once. The chain uses TRBV7-3 and TRBJ2-1; D is unclear. Germline assignment: CDR1 SGHTA and CDR2 FQGTGA. This CDR3 spans 15 amino acids. V shed 4 bases and J shed 6 bases, with 16 bases lying between them. CDR3 in amino acids: CASSSGPQLINEQFF. The DNA of the CDR3 is TGTGCCAGCAGCTCCGGGCCGCAGCTCATCAATGAGCAGTTCTTC.

This rearrangement joins TRBV28 to TRBJ2-1; 14 bases fit TRBD2. V shed 3 bases, J shed 5 bases, and the junction held 3 bases outside the gene matches. This CDR3 is 16 amino acids long. Germline CDR1 MDHEN, CDR2 SYDVKM. CDR3 DNA sequence: TGTGCCAGCAGTTTGGGACTAGCGGGAGTACACAATGAGCAGTTCTTC. It translates to CASSLGLAGVHNEQFF.

V is TRBV9 and J is TRBJ1-3; 9 bases map to TRBD1. The CDR3 contains 15 residues. V lost 4 bases and J lost 3; bases outside the gene matches: 5. Germline assignment: CDR1 SGDLS and CDR2 YYNGEE. CDR3 sequence: CASSLQGAYGNTIYF. CDR3 nucleotide sequence: TGTGCCAGCAGCCTACAGGGGGCATATGGAAACACCATATATTTT. Supplemented by reference TRBV9 and TRBJ1-3, the full variable domain reads DSGVTQTPKHLITATGQRVTLRCSPRSGDLSVYWYQQSLDQGLQFLIQYYNGEERAKGNILERFSAQQFPDLHSELNLSSLELGDSALYFCASSLQGAYGNTIYFGEGSWLTVV.

This clone was found once. The gene calls are TRBV11-2 and TRBJ2-7, with no clear D. The CDR3 loop spans 13 amino acids. Per germline, CDR1 SGHAT and CDR2 FQNNGV. V was trimmed by 6 bases and J by 3 bases, leaving 12 bases between them. The CDR3 region has the DNA TGTGCCAGCAGGGCTATCAGTTACTACGAGCAGTACTTC. This sequence encodes CASRAISYYEQYF.

The chain has TRBV12-2 and TRBJ2-7; the table's D call, TRBD1, was not checked against the DNA. TRBV12-2 is tagged as a pseudogene. The CDR3 is made up of 14 amino acids. Written as DNA, the CDR3 is TGTGCAAGTCGCTTGACAGGGGTCCACCACGAGCAGTACTTC. Translation gives CASRLTGVHHEQYF.

The rearrangement joins TRBV10-3 to TRBJ2-5; D is undetermined. V was cut by 7 bases and J by 3 bases, with 15 bases left in between. Germline V lookup: CDR1 ENHRY, CDR2 SYGVKD. CDR3 length: 14 residues. The CDR3: CAITPEGTKETQYF. The CDR3 DNA reads as TGTGCCATCACCCCCGAAGGTACTAAAGAGACCCAGTACTTC.

The genes are TRBV7-9 and TRBJ2-1; TRBD2 aligns across 7 bases. Per the germline V gene, CDR1 is SEHNR and CDR2 is FQNEAQ (reference sequence). V was clipped by 1 base and J by 5 bases; unmatched bases: 14. The CDR3 spans 18 residues. CDR3 sequence: CASSLEASGRKLNNEQFF. The CDR3 nucleotides are TGTGCCAGCAGCTTAGAGGCTAGCGGAAGGAAGCTTAACAATGAGCAGTTCTTC. Drawing the rest from reference TRBV7-9 and TRBJ2-1, the complete variable domain is DTGVSQNPRHKITKRGQNVTFRCDPISEHNRLYWYRQTLGQGPEFLTYFQNEAQLEKSRLLSDRFSAERPKGSFSTLEIQRTEQGDSAMYLCASSLEASGRKLNNEQFFGPGTRLTVL.

The chain's CDR3 is CASSGDSGSSYNEQFF. As DNA, the CDR3 is TGTGCCAGCAGCGGAGATAGCGGGAGCTCCTACAATGAGCAGTTCTTC. The chain employs TRBV9 and TRBJ2-1, with TRBD2 identical over 9 bases. The CDR3 has 16 amino acids. V was pared by 3 bases and J by 0 bases, with 4 bases of the junction left unmatched. Germline V gene data show CDR1 as SGDLS and CDR2 as YYNGEE.

The chain has TRBV9 and TRBJ1-2, with 10 positions matching TRBD1. The CDR3 extends over 16 amino acids. The germline V gene encodes CDR1 SGDLS and CDR2 YYNGEE. The ends lost 0 bases at V and 5 bases at J; junction bases unmatched: 7. The CDR3 sequence: CASSVGDRGLAYGYTF. CDR3 nucleotides: TGTGCCAGCAGCGTAGGGGACAGGGGCCTTGCGTATGGCTACACCTTC.

This sequence joins TRBV7-2 and TRBJ2-2, with 10 positions matching TRBD2. The CDR3 has 15 residues. Germline V gene data show CDR1 as SGHTA and CDR2 as FQGNSA. The V gene end was trimmed by 2 bases and the J gene end by 7 bases; junction bases not matched to a gene: 4. This CDR3 reads CASSLILAGSGELFF. CDR3 coding DNA: TGTGCCAGCAGCTTAATACTAGCGGGAAGCGGGGAGCTGTTTTTT.

This clone was seen once. The chain carries TRBV11-2 and TRBJ1-4; perhaps TRBD1 as D (6 bases). In germline, CDR1 is SGHAT, CDR2 FQNNGV. V lost 7 bases and J lost 8, with 17 bases in between. The CDR3 contains 14 residues. This chain's CDR3 is CASKGGRGPEKLFF. The CDR3 region has the DNA TGTGCCAGCAAGGGAGGCAGGGGCCCCGAAAAACTGTTTTTT. Looking up the rest from reference TRBV11-2 and TRBJ1-4 gives the full variable domain: EAGVAQSPRYKIIEKRQSVAFWCNPISGHATLYWYQQILGQGPKLLIQFQNNGVVDDSQLPKDRFSAERLKGVDSTLKIQPAKLEDSAVYLCASKGGRGPEKLFFGSGTQLSVL.

The rearrangement uses TRBV7-2 and TRBJ2-7; D is undetermined. The CDR3 is 14 residues long. Germline CDR1 is SGHTA and CDR2 is FQGNSA. Trimming took 3 bases from V and 1 from J, leaving 10 bases between them. The CDR3 reads CASSFTGDSYEQYF. The CDR3 DNA reads as TGTGCCAGCAGCTTTACGGGTGATTCCTACGAGCAGTACTTC.

A word on this clone: The sample holds other DNA sequences that translate to the same CDR3. This chain joins TRBV7-2 and TRBJ2-7, with 7 nucleotides matching TRBD1. CDR1 is SGHTA, CDR2 FQGNSA, per germline. The length of the CDR3 is 14 residues. With 1 base clipped from V and 0 bases from J, the junction kept 0 bases outside the gene matches. CDR3 DNA sequence: TGTGCCAGCAGCTTAGGGACAGGCTCCTACGAGCAGTACTTC. It specifies CASSLGTGSYEQYF.

This clone was recorded once. The V and J genes are TRBV19 and TRBJ2-2; 12 bases are a match to TRBD2. With V trimmed by 3 bases and J by 3 bases, 8 bases remained unmatched. The CDR3 is 18 residues long. Looked up from germline, CDR1 is LNHDA and CDR2 is SQIVND (reference sequence). The CDR3 spells CASSIVGLAGRDTGELFF. CDR3 nucleotide sequence: TGTGCCAGTAGTATCGTCGGACTAGCGGGACGGGACACCGGGGAGCTGTTTTTT.

The V gene is TRBV5-6, the J gene TRBJ2-1; 10 bases agree with TRBD2. Per the germline V gene, CDR1 is SGHDT and CDR2 is YYEEEE. The trim removed 1 base at V and 2 bases at J, leaving 6 bases unmatched. The CDR3 is 17 amino acids. The CDR3 spells CASSLRLAGVAYNEQFF. The CDR3 DNA reads TGTGCCAGCAGCTTGAGGCTAGCGGGAGTAGCCTACAATGAGCAGTTCTTC.

This clone was found once. The CDR3 spells CSVEDLADDNEQFF. DNA of the CDR3: TGCAGCGTTGAAGACCTAGCGGACGACAATGAGCAGTTCTTC. The chain uses TRBV29-1 and TRBJ2-1; 7 nucleotides match TRBD2. V shed 0 bases and J 5 bases; nucleotides not matched to a gene: 4. CDR1 SQVTM and CDR2 ANQGSEA come from the germline V gene. This CDR3 is 14 amino acids long.

The chain couples TRBV25-1 to TRBJ2-5; no firm D call. The CDR3 consists of 13 residues. The germline V gene encodes CDR1 MGHDK and CDR2 SYGVNS. V lost 1 base and J 5 bases, leaving 8 bases between the germline ends. The CDR3 loop is CASSELGEETQYF. The CDR3 DNA reads as TGTGCCAGCAGTGAATTGGGCGAGGAGACCCAGTACTTC. The variable domain in full, completed from reference TRBV25-1 and TRBJ2-5, reads EADIYQTPRYLVIGTGKKITLECSQTMGHDKMYWYQQDPGMELHLIHYSYGVNSTEKGDLSSESTVSRIRTEHFPLTLESARPSHTSQYLCASSELGEETQYFGPGTRLLVL.

This chain links TRBV19 with TRBJ2-2, with a tentative D call TRBD1 (6 bases). The CDR3 consists of 15 residues. With 6 bases removed from V and 0 bases from J, the gap between germline ends came to 11 bases. Germline V gives CDR1 LNHDA, CDR2 SQIVND (reference sequence). The CDR3 region has the DNA TGTGCCAGTAGACCGGGACATCCGAACACCGGGGAGCTGTTTTTT. Its protein product is CASRPGHPNTGELFF.

The V gene is TRBV7-2, the J gene TRBJ1-1; TRBD1 is a possible D gene (6 bases). Germline V gene data show CDR1 as SGHTA and CDR2 as FQGNSA. This CDR3 is built from 16 residues. Deletions cut 5 bases from V and 2 bases from J, with 18 bases between. CDR3 coding DNA: TGTGCCAGCAGCAGGGGATGGGGGGCCCTTAACACTGAAGCTTTCTTT. Residues: CASSRGWGALNTEAFF.

The chain has TRBV27 and TRBJ2-7; D is possibly TRBD1 (5 bases). The CDR3 runs to 16 residues. Germline assignment: CDR1 MNHEY and CDR2 SMNVEV (reference sequence). The V end was cut by 5 bases, the J end by 3 bases, with 20 bases between. The CDR3 nucleotides read TGTGCCAGCAGTCCACTCCCAGGGTTCTACGGCTACGAGCAGTACTTC. Residues: CASSPLPGFYGYEQYF.

The chain has TRBV28 and TRBJ2-1; D is ambiguous. This CDR3 contains 11 residues. Germline V gene data show CDR1 as MDHEN and CDR2 as SYDVKM. V lost 5 bases to trimming and J lost 5 bases, with 4 bases between them. The CDR3: CASSANNEQFF. CDR3 coding DNA: TGTGCCAGCAGTGCCAACAATGAGCAGTTCTTC.

The CDR3 DNA is TGTGCCGCCTCTTACAGTCCCTACGAGCAGTACTTC. This gives the protein CAASYSPYEQYF. V is TRBV6-1 and J is TRBJ2-7; no reliable D call. Trimming removed 11 bases from V and 2 bases from J, with 13 bases in between. Germline V CDR1 and CDR2: MNHNS, SASEGT. This CDR3 contains 12 residues.

This chain links TRBV11-2 with TRBJ2-1, with 10 bases lining up with TRBD2. Unmatched junction bases numbered 9, after V lost 5 bases and J lost 8 bases. The CDR3 has 15 residues. Germline V CDR1 and CDR2: SGHAT, FQNNGV. The DNA for the CDR3 is TGTGCCAGCAGCGACTTAGCGGGAGGCCACCATGAGCAGTTCTTC. Translating gives CASSDLAGGHHEQFF.

The V gene is TRBV4-3, the J gene TRBJ2-7; weak D call: TRBD1 (6 bases). CDR3 length equals 15 residues. The germline gives CDR1 LGHNA, CDR2 YSLEER. Trimming stripped 2 bases from V and 5 bases from J, with 16 bases between. The CDR3 bases are TGCGCCAGCAGCCAACAAAACAGGGAATCCGACGAGCAGTACTTC. Its translation is CASSQQNRESDEQYF.